These T cell receptor beta chains were read from a single sample in a study of identifying expanded T cells in peripheral blood. The protocol was immunoSEQ multiplex PCR, while the TCRdb copy is restricted to in-frame clones and leaves out a portion. The data hold around 90,000 clones, with about nine tenths observed a single time. The sample consisted of blood. These receptor sequences come from a person aged 18-70 years in good health. Each CDR3 is given with its conserved first and last residue. Each record gives: V gene, J gene, clone size, D gene, CDR3 DNA, CDR3 protein. A D gene is named only where the DNA matches it firmly. Size tells how often a clone was seen (once, few, many) or the class of an expanded clone, and some rows leave it out.

TRBV7-3	TRBJ2-5	NA	NA	TGTGCCAGCAGCTTAATCCCAGATCCGGCCTCCGAGACCCAGTACTTC	CASSLIPDPASETQYF
TRBV6-4	TRBJ2-7	NA	NA	TGTGCCAGCAGTGAAGGACCGAACTACGAGCAGTACTTC	CASSEGPNYEQYF
TRBV28	TRBJ2-1	NA	NA	TGTGCCAGCAGTTTGGGGCAGATAGACAATGAGCAGTTCTTC	CASSLGQIDNEQFF
TRBV10-1	TRBJ2-7	NA	TRBD1	TGCGCCAGCAGTGAGACCTCGGGACAGGGGACGTCCAAGCAGTACTTC	CASSETSGQGTSKQYF
TRBV4-2	TRBJ2-7	once	TRBD2	TGTGCCAGCAGCCAAGAACTAGCGGCCACCTACGAGCAGTACTTC	CASSQELAATYEQYF
TRBV10-3	TRBJ2-3	few	TRBD2	TGTGCCATCACCCTGGAAGAACTAGCGGGAGTTGGGGATACGCAGTATTTT	CAITLEELAGVGDTQYF
TRBV7-8	TRBJ2-3	once	TRBD2	TGTGCCAGCAGCGGTCGACTAGCGGGGCTCCATTTATTT	CASSGRLAGLHLF
TRBV7-2	TRBJ1-2	NA	NA	TGTGCCAGCAGCTCCTCAATGACAGAGACAGGCTACACCTTC	CASSSSMTETGYTF
TRBV29-1	TRBJ1-2	NA	NA	TGCAGCGTTCTTCGGACGGTCTATGGCTACACCTTC	CSVLRTVYGYTF
TRBV6-5	TRBJ2-6	NA	NA	TGTGCCAGCAGTTCAGGTTATGGTGGGGCCAACGTCCTGACTTTC	CASSSGYGGANVLTF
TRBV28	TRBJ2-7	NA	TRBD2	TGTGCCAGCAGTTTACTAGCGGGAGGGCCCTACGAGCAGTACTTC	CASSLLAGGPYEQYF
TRBV30	TRBJ1-4	once	NA	TGTGCCTGGAGTGAGGGCAGGGTCAAACTGTTTTTT	CAWSEGRVKLFF
TRBV7-2	TRBJ2-1	NA	TRBD1	TGTGCCAGCAGCCCCCGACAGGGTTATAGTGAGCAGTTCTTC	CASSPRQGYSEQFF
TRBV9	TRBJ1-1	NA	TRBD1	TGTGCCAGCAGCGTACAGGGGGCCGACACTGAAGCTTTCTTT	CASSVQGADTEAFF
TRBV7-2	TRBJ1-1	NA	TRBD1	TGTGCCAGCAGCCTTTCGGGACAGCTATACACTGAAGCTTTCTTT	CASSLSGQLYTEAFF
TRBV10-1	TRBJ2-3	NA	TRBD2	TGCGCCAGCAGTGACAGGACTAGCGGCACAGATACGCAGTATTTT	CASSDRTSGTDTQYF
TRBV5-1	TRBJ1-1	NA	NA	TGCGCCAGCAGGGGCGGCACTGAAGCTTTCTTT	CASRGGTEAFF
TRBV21-1	TRBJ1-2	NA	NA	TGTGCCAGCACCACCCCGGGACCCCAAGCTAACTATGGCTACACCTTC	CASTTPGPQANYGYTF
TRBV19	TRBJ1-3	NA	NA	TGTGCCAGTAGTCCACAGGGAACCTCTGGAAACACCATATATTTT	CASSPQGTSGNTIYF
TRBV7-9	TRBJ2-5	NA	NA	TGTGCCAGCAGCTTAGGGGGATACCAAGAGACCCAGTACTTC	CASSLGGYQETQYF
TRBV28	TRBJ2-1	NA	TRBD2	TGTGCCAGCAGTTTAGGGACTAGCGGGTACAATGAGCAGTTCTTC	CASSLGTSGYNEQFF
TRBV5-4	TRBJ1-1	NA	NA	TGTGCCAGCAGTGACAGAAACACTGAAGCTTTCTTT	CASSDRNTEAFF
TRBV19	TRBJ2-5	NA	TRBD2	TGTGCCAGTAGTCGAGGAGCGGGGGGGCCGGAGACCCAGTACTTC	CASSRGAGGPETQYF
TRBV27	TRBJ1-4	NA	NA	TGTGCCAGCAGTCAAGGGATATTCGACGAAAAACTGTTTTTT	CASSQGIFDEKLFF
TRBV4-1	TRBJ1-6	few	NA	TGCGCCAGCAGTCAAGGGCTCTCACCCCTCCACTTT	CASSQGLSPLHF
TRBV10-3	TRBJ2-3	NA	TRBD1	TGTGCCATCAGCGAACGGGACAGGGGCCCATCTAGCACAGATACGCAGTATTTT	CAISERDRGPSSTDTQYF
TRBV28	TRBJ2-3	NA	NA	TGTGCCAGCAGTTCCTCGGGTTTTCTTTCCAGCACAGATACGCAGTATTTT	CASSSSGFLSSTDTQYF
TRBV7-3	TRBJ2-3	NA	TRBD2	TGTGCCAGCAGCTTAACACCGGGACTAGCGGGGGGGCCCAGCACAGATACGCAGTATTTT	CASSLTPGLAGGPSTDTQYF
TRBV7-9	TRBJ1-4	once	NA	TGTGCCAGCAGCTCGTCCGGGCGTTTTGCAACTAATGAAAAACTGTTTTTT	CASSSSGRFATNEKLFF
TRBV18	TRBJ2-3	NA	NA	TGTGCCAGCTCACCCGGATTAAGTGGGGATACGCAGTATTTT	CASSPGLSGDTQYF
TRBV29-1	TRBJ2-1	NA	NA	TGCAGCGTTGAAGCGTCGACTGTCAATGAGCAGTTCTTC	CSVEASTVNEQFF
TRBV11-3	TRBJ2-7	once	NA	TGTGCCAGCAGCTTAGTTCGGGGCTACGAGCAGTACTTC	CASSLVRGYEQYF
TRBV5-1	TRBJ2-3	NA	NA	TGCGCCAGCAGCTTGGAGCTAGCGACAGATACGCAGTATTTT	CASSLELATDTQYF
TRBV14	TRBJ2-5	NA	TRBD1	TGTGCCAGCAGCCAAGATTGGGCCAGGGGGAGGACCCAGTACTTC	CASSQDWARGRTQYF
TRBV7-2	TRBJ2-7	NA	NA	TGTGCCAGCAGCGGACGGACATTCTACGAGCAGTACTTC	CASSGRTFYEQYF
TRBV4-2	TRBJ2-7	NA	NA	TGTGCCAGCAGCCATGGAGACTCTAAGGGCTACGAGCAGTACTTC	CASSHGDSKGYEQYF
TRBV27	TRBJ2-3	NA	TRBD2	TGTGCCAGCAGTTCACCCGGGACTAGCGGGAAGAACGCAGATACGCAGTATTTT	CASSSPGTSGKNADTQYF
TRBV7-8	TRBJ1-6	NA	NA	TGTGCCAGCAGCTTGGAGGGCCCAGGTTCACCCCTCCACTTT	CASSLEGPGSPLHF
TRBV19	TRBJ2-7	NA	NA	TGTGCCACCATCGGGGGGGACAGGGACTGCGAGCAGTACTTC	CATIGGDRDCEQYF
TRBV5-6	TRBJ2-4	NA	NA	TGTGCCAGCAGCCTCTACAGTGACAAAAACATTCAGTACTTC	CASSLYSDKNIQYF
TRBV6-1	TRBJ1-1	NA	NA	TGTGCCAGCAGTTCCGTGGTTGAAGCTTTCTTT	CASSSVVEAFF
TRBV28	TRBJ2-2	NA	TRBD2	TGTGCCAGCACCCTCCAAGGACTAGCGGGTGTCGGGGAGCTGTTTTTT	CASTLQGLAGVGELFF
TRBV19	TRBJ2-2	NA	NA	TGTGCCAGTAGTATCGTTCAGGGAACGGTCGGGGAGCTGTTTTTT	CASSIVQGTVGELFF
TRBV15	TRBJ2-7	NA	NA	TGTGCCACCAGTTTTGTGGGGGCTGGGCCGCGCGAGCAGTACTTC	CATSFVGAGPREQYF
TRBV18	TRBJ2-7	NA	NA	TGTGCCAGCTCGGGGGCACGCTACGAGCAGTACTTC	CASSGARYEQYF
TRBV28	TRBJ2-6	NA	TRBD1	TGTGCCACTTCGACAGGGGAAGCTGGGGCCAACGTCCTGACTTTC	CATSTGEAGANVLTF
TRBV2	TRBJ1-5	NA	NA	TGTGCCAGCAGCCCCCAGATGGGGGCCGGTCAGCCCCAGCATTTT	CASSPQMGAGQPQHF
TRBV6-5	TRBJ2-5	NA	NA	TGTGCCAGCAGTAAGGGGGAGACCCAGTACTTC	CASSKGETQYF
TRBV6-5	TRBJ2-2	NA	NA	TGTGCCAGCAGTTATTCCGACAGCCCCAGCACCGGGGAGCTGTTTTTT	CASSYSDSPSTGELFF
TRBV11-2	TRBJ2-2	NA	NA	TGTGCCAGCCGCCCCTTTCTCATCCGGGGCGACACCGGGGAGCTGTTTTTT	CASRPFLIRGDTGELFF
TRBV28	TRBJ2-2	once	TRBD2	TGTGCCAGCAGTTTTCTAGCGGGAGGTACGAACACCGGGGAGCTGTTTTTT	CASSFLAGGTNTGELFF
TRBV7-3	TRBJ2-3	NA	NA	TGTGCCAGCAGCTTAAAGCCCTTATCAGATACGCAGTATTTT	CASSLKPLSDTQYF
TRBV6-4	TRBJ2-2	few	NA	TGTGCCAGCAGTGACTCGACGAACACCGGGGAGCTGTTTTTT	CASSDSTNTGELFF
TRBV5-1	TRBJ2-5	NA	NA	TGCGCCAGCAGTTTTCAGGGGATTCGGACTAGTCGGGAGAAAGAGACCCAGTACTTC	CASSFQGIRTSREKETQYF
TRBV28	TRBJ2-6	NA	NA	TGTGCCAGCAGCCCGCCGGCTGGGGCCAACGTCCTGACTTTC	CASSPPAGANVLTF
TRBV7-9	TRBJ2-2	NA	TRBD1	TGTGCCAGCAGCTTCGCACCCGGGACAGGGACCGGGGAGCTGTTTTTT	CASSFAPGTGTGELFF